This T cell receptor beta chain was recorded in a study of CD8 T cells in ankylosing spondylitis. The study, taken as a whole, reports: Disease-linked clones bore a CD8+ phenotype, appearing relatively rarely in peripheral blood. Some of these motif variants have turned up before, in reports on reactive arthritis synovial fluid and blood. The study identified a TCR beta motif of about eight highly homologous variants that appeared characteristic of ankylosing spondylitis blood. Clones tied to disease were said to be significantly enriched in matched ankylosing spondylitis synovial fluid.

V lost 3 bases, J lost 2 bases, and 12 bases lay in between. This CDR3 has 14 residues. Germline V gene sequence: CDR1 DFQATT, CDR2 SNEGSKA (reference sequence). At least ten counts were recorded for this clonotype. The antigen remains unidentified. Quantitative molecular-barcoded 5'-RACE generated the TCR beta libraries. TCRdb passed the 5' RACE reads through MiXCR, listing each CDR3 protein once. The sample contains about 540,000 distinct CDR3 sequences, roughly 13% of which appear only once. The TCR was taken from a male donor with ankylosing spondylitis. The gene calls are TRBV20-1 and TRBJ2-3, with D tentatively TRBD2 (5 bases). Sequencing input: blood, either unsorted or a sorted T cell fraction (not recorded which). As DNA, the CDR3 is TGCAGTGCTAGTGGCGGGCTGAACACAGATACGCAGTATTTT. Amino acids: CSASGGLNTDTQYF.